The clone carrying this TCR beta chain has more than one count but fewer than ten. Its antigen is currently unknown. V was clipped by 2 bases and J by 5 bases; unmatched bases: 10. CDR1 and CDR2 (germline): DFQATT, SNEGSKA (reference sequence). CDR3 length equals 16 residues. The record originates from a study of T-cell memory formation after mild COVID-19. Study background: Among the donors, TCR clusters were largely specific to each donor. Study conclusions and caveats: Some responding clones appeared in pre-infection memory, suggesting cross-reactive memory joined. Mainly in CM and EM were contracting CD4+ clones; CD8+ were in EMRA. Among clones contracting day 15 to 85, CD4/CD8 was balanced, whereas later expanders leaned CD4+.

TCRdb analysed the 5' RACE reads with MiXCR anew, one entry per CDR3 protein. The table has a few hundred thousand distinct CDR3 sequences, 16% seen once. The chain is built from TRBV20-1 and TRBJ2-3; TRBD2 matches 10 bases. The sequence derives from a man between 18 and 35 years old who had mild COVID-19 (a few samples of this study predate the infection). Cell type and time point are not known. Material: PBMCs or a T cell subset sorted from them (not recorded which). The CDR3: CSARPIKRGGIDTQYF. CDR3 coding DNA: TGCAGTGCTAGACCCATTAAGCGGGGGGGCATAGATACGCAGTATTTT.